A few counts support the clone carrying this T cell receptor (beta chain). V dropped 6 bases and J dropped 5; count of bases not matched to a gene: 6. CDR1 MDHEN and CDR2 SYDVKM come from the germline V gene. This CDR3 has 14 amino acids. Unique molecular identifiers featured in how the TCRbeta library was prepared. TCRdb re-called the PCR reads with MiXCR, one entry per CDR3 protein. The table includes approximately 490,000 distinct CDR3 sequences, roughly an eighth detected once. The data originate from a study of T-cell reconstitution after alpha-beta-depleted transplantation in children. The chain couples TRBV28 to TRBJ2-2; 7 nucleotides match TRBD1. The sequence was obtained from a human donor who donated a stem cell graft to a child with combined immunodeficiency. This sample comprised PBMCs from the stem cell graft donor, obtained from the stem cell graft. CDR3: CASRVGQSTGELFF. CDR3 nucleotides: TGTGCCAGCAGAGTGGGACAGAGTACCGGGGAGCTGTTTTTT.